The 28 T cell receptor beta chains in this list originate from one sample, sequenced in a study of Graves' ophthalmopathy and Graves' hyperthyroidism. The authors amplified TCR beta CDR3 regions, and they did so from RNA transcripts for repertoire sequencing. Second-round multiplex PCR came after a first-round RT-PCR that employed HTBI primers. MiXCR was run by TCRdb on the multiplex PCR reads, yielding one entry per CDR3 protein. The sample records 300,000 or so distinct CDR3 sequences, roughly 16% being singletons. The specimen was peripheral blood. The receptors come from an adult man with Graves' ophthalmopathy.

This clonotype has ten or more counts. The chain has TRBV4-1 and TRBJ2-5; 10 bases are a match to TRBD1. The CDR3 covers 15 residues. V trimming: 3 bases; J trimming: 7 bases; junction bases outside the gene matches: 8. Germline V lookup: CDR1 MGHRA, CDR2 YSYEKL. CDR3 DNA sequence: TGCGCCAGCAGCCAGGGGGACAGGGGATTCGTGACCCAGTACTTC. Encoded protein: CASSQGDRGFVTQYF.

This clonotype was seen ten or more times. V gene TRBV10-3 combines with J gene TRBJ2-5; D possibly corresponds to TRBD1 (5 bases). This CDR3 has 13 amino acids. The V and J ends lost 2 bases and 5 bases respectively, with 9 bases between them. Germline lookup yields CDR1 ENHRY and CDR2 SYGVKD. The CDR3 coding sequence is TGTGCCATCAGTGAGCAACAGGAGGAGACCCAGTACTTC. Protein product: CAISEQQEETQYF.

This clonotype was recorded many times. The chain's CDR3 is CASSWAGDKNYGYTF. CDR3 bases: TGTGCCAGCAGCTGGGCCGGGGACAAAAACTATGGCTACACCTTC. The chain couples TRBV7-9 to TRBJ1-2; a possible D gene is TRBD1 (6 bases). The germline gives CDR1 SEHNR, CDR2 FQNEAQ (reference sequence). V was clipped by 4 bases and J by 2 bases, with 14 bases between them. The CDR3 consists of 15 residues.

This clonotype appeared many times. CDR3 nucleotides: TGTGCCTGGAGTGACGGGACTGGAAATCAGCCCCAGCATTTT. It yields the protein CAWSDGTGNQPQHF. This rearrangement joins TRBV30 to TRBJ1-5, with a weak D call TRBD1 (5 bases). V lost 1 base and J 4 bases, leaving 11 bases between the germline ends. The CDR3 contains 14 residues. Germline lookup yields CDR1 GTSNPN and CDR2 SVGIG (reference sequence). Looking up the rest from reference TRBV30 and TRBJ1-5 gives the full variable domain: SQTIHQWPATLVQPVGSPLSLECTVEGTSNPNLYWYRQAAGRGLQLLFYSVGIGQISSEVPQNLSASRPQDRQFILSSKKLLLSDSGFYLCAWSDGTGNQPQHFGDGTRLSIL.

This clonotype occurred a few times. V is TRBV27 and J is TRBJ2-2; 7 bases fit TRBD2. The CDR3 covers 15 residues. The germline V gene has CDR1 MNHEY and CDR2 SMNVEV (reference sequence). Trimming cost V 3 bases and J 6 bases; bases outside gene matches: 7. In DNA form, the CDR3 reads TGTGCCAGCAGTTTCGCGGGAGCAGTGGCCGGGGAGCTGTTTTTT. It translates to CASSFAGAVAGELFF.

On this clonotype: At one end, the junction sequence differs from germline, possibly due to a read error. The chain is built from TRBV6-5 and TRBJ2-5; unclear D gene. The CDR3 length is 15 residues. Germline V CDR1 and CDR2: MNHEY, SVGAGI. The CDR3 DNA sequence: TGTGCCAGCTGTTACGCCGCTTACAGCCAAGAGACCCTGTACTTC. It codes for CASCYAAYSQETLYF.

This clonotype was seen at least ten times. The chain links TRBV29-1 to TRBJ2-7, with D uncertain. The CDR3 is made up of 14 amino acids. Germline assignment: CDR1 SQVTM and CDR2 ANQGSEA. V lost 2 bases and J 0 bases, leaving 11 bases between the germline ends. The CDR3 DNA follows: TGCAGCGTTGAAAAGGCAGAGAGCTCCTACGAGCAGTACTTC. Its translation is CSVEKAESSYEQYF.

There are many counts of this clonotype. The chain has TRBV28 and TRBJ2-4; 8 bases agree with TRBD2. The CDR3 is 16 residues long. Looked up from germline, CDR1 is MDHEN and CDR2 is SYDVKM. The ends lost 5 bases at V and 4 bases at J; junction bases unmatched: 10. For the CDR3, the DNA is TGTGCCAGCAGTGGGGCTGGAGCGGGGGTGAAAAACATTCAGTACTTC. Protein product: CASSGAGAGVKNIQYF.

This clonotype was observed at least ten times. The chain has TRBV20-1 and TRBJ2-2, with D uncertain. CDR1 DFQATT and CDR2 SNEGSKA come from the germline V gene (reference sequence). Trimming took off 5 bases at V and 1 base at J, with 11 bases between the two ends. This CDR3 has 14 amino acids. CDR3 DNA: TGCAGTGCTGCACGGAGTAGGAACACCGGGGAGCTGTTTTTT. It encodes CSAARSRNTGELFF.

This clonotype has ten or more counts. In DNA form, the CDR3 reads TGCGCCAGCAGCCAAGTTCCAGGAGTACTCGTTAGCAATCAGCCCCAGCATTTT. This sequence encodes CASSQVPGVLVSNQPQHF. The gene calls are TRBV4-1 and TRBJ1-5; no firm D call. Trimming took 1 base from V and 0 from J, leaving 16 bases between them. CDR3 length: 18 residues. Germline assignment: CDR1 MGHRA and CDR2 YSYEKL.

Ten or more counts support this clonotype. The chain is built from TRBV6-2 or TRBV6-3 and TRBJ2-4; D might be TRBD1 (5 bases). The ends were cut back, 2 bases at V and 3 bases at J, with 20 bases in the middle. The germline V gene encodes CDR1 MNHEY and CDR2 SVGEGT. This CDR3 is 18 amino acids long. CDR3 loop: CASSYIGLQGRGKNIQYF. DNA of the CDR3: TGTGCCAGCAGTTACATAGGTCTCCAGGGAAGAGGCAAAAACATTCAGTACTTC.

With regard to this clonotype: At one end the junction does not follow the germline gene, possibly because of a read error. The chain couples TRBV7-2 to TRBJ2-5, with 12 bases lining up with TRBD1. The CDR3 extends over 14 amino acids. Germline V gene data show CDR1 as SGHTA and CDR2 as FQGNSA. The DNA of the CDR3 is TGTGCCAGCAGCCGGGACAGGGGGCAAGAGCCCCAGTACTTC. This encodes CASSRDRGQEPQYF.

The sample holds many counts of this clonotype. The chain employs TRBV28 and TRBJ2-5; TRBD2 might be the D (5 bases). Trimming removed 2 bases at V and 5 bases at J, with 9 bases between. This CDR3 spans 13 amino acids. Germline V gene lookup returns CDR1 MDHEN and CDR2 SYDVKM. The CDR3 bases are TGTGCCAGCAGTTTAGAGGGCCCGGAGACCCAGTACTTC. It yields the protein CASSLEGPETQYF. Looking up the rest from reference TRBV28 and TRBJ2-5 gives the full variable domain: DVKVTQSSRYLVKRTGEKVFLECVQDMDHENMFWYRQDPGLGLRLIYFSYDVKMKEKGDIPEGYSVSREKKERFSLILESASTNQTSMYLCASSLEGPETQYFGPGTRLLVL.

This clonotype was found many times. The V call is TRBV20-1, the J call TRBJ2-5; 7 bases are a match to TRBD2. V dropped 0 bases and J dropped 4; count of bases not matched to a gene: 14. The CDR3 extends over 17 amino acids. Germline V gene data show CDR1 as DFQATT and CDR2 as SNEGSKA (reference sequence). CDR3 sequence (DNA): TGCAGTGCTAGAGATTTCTCTCTCTCTAGCGGCGGAGAGACCCAGTACTTC. Protein product: CSARDFSLSSGGETQYF.

About this clonotype itself: Its ends do not fully match the called genes, so a read error is possible. This rearrangement joins TRBV7-9 to TRBJ1-6, with D possibly matching TRBD1 (6 bases). Germline assignment: CDR1 SEHNR and CDR2 FQNEAQ (reference sequence). This CDR3 is built from 14 residues. For the CDR3, the DNA is TGTGCCAGCAGCGAAGCAGGGGTCTATTCTCCCCTCCACTTT. Its protein product is CASSEAGVYSPLHF.

This clonotype was seen more than once but under ten times. This rearrangement joins TRBV15 to TRBJ2-5; D is unresolved. CDR3 length equals 11 residues. Germline assignment: CDR1 LNHNV and CDR2 YYDKDF (reference sequence). Trimming removed 1 base at V and 5 bases at J, with 2 bases between. The CDR3 DNA reads as TGTGCCACCAGCAGAGGGGAGACCCAGTACTTC. Translated: CATSRGETQYF. Variable domain in full (rest from reference TRBV15 and TRBJ2-5): DAMVIQNPRYQVTQFGKPVTLSCSQTLNHNVMYWYQQKSSQAPKLLFHYYDKDFNNEADTPDNFQSRRPNTSFCFLDIRSPGLGDTAMYLCATSRGETQYFGPGTRLLVL.

Remarks on this clonotype: A read error may be the cause here, since a much bigger clone is one base away. This chain uses TRBV4-3 with TRBJ2-4; either TRBD1 or TRBD2 may fit D (5 bases each). The CDR3 is 14 residues long. Germline values: CDR1 LGHNA, CDR2 YSLEER. CDR3: CASSQVERADMQYF. The CDR3 DNA reads as TGCGCCAGCAGCCAAGTTGAGAGGGCGGACATGCAGTACTTC.

This clonotype was picked up many times. V gene TRBV20-1 combines with J gene TRBJ1-1; D remains unclear. This CDR3 region has 14 residues. Deletions cut 1 base from V and 1 base from J, with 10 bases between. In germline, CDR1 is DFQATT, CDR2 SNEGSKA (reference sequence). DNA of the CDR3: TGCAGTGCTAGAGCCGGGTCCGCGAACACTGAAGCTTTCTTT. Translated, it gives CSARAGSANTEAFF.

This clonotype has a handful of counts. The chain combines TRBV7-2 with TRBJ2-5, with 10 positions matching TRBD1. CDR3 length: 16 residues. Germline V gene sequence: CDR1 SGHTA, CDR2 FQGNSA. The trim removed 0 bases at V and 4 bases at J, leaving 5 bases unmatched. The CDR3 region has the DNA TGTGCCAGCAGCTTAGCTGGACAGGGGGTGGGAGAGACCCAGTACTTC. It translates to CASSLAGQGVGETQYF.

The chain couples TRBV10-3 to TRBJ1-5; TRBD1 matches at 7 bases. Germline assignment: CDR1 ENHRY and CDR2 SYGVKD. V shed 4 bases and J 4 bases; nucleotides not matched to a gene: 7. This CDR3 has 15 residues. This chain's CDR3 is CAISAARGPNQPQHF. CDR3 DNA sequence: TGTGCCATCAGTGCCGCGAGGGGGCCTAATCAGCCCCAGCATTTT.

This clonotype has a count of ten or more. This chain uses TRBV6-1 with TRBJ2-7; 10 bases match TRBD2. Trimming at V came to 7 bases and at J to 4 bases, leaving 7 bases not matched to a gene. The CDR3 is made up of 14 amino acids. Germline V gene lookup returns CDR1 MNHNS and CDR2 SASEGT. CDR3 protein: CASTSSGGVYEQYF. CDR3 DNA: TGTGCCAGCACCTCTAGCGGGGGTGTATACGAGCAGTACTTC.

This clonotype was counted at least ten times. The chain is built from TRBV6-5 and TRBJ1-1; no clear D gene. Germline lookup yields CDR1 MNHEY and CDR2 SVGAGI. This CDR3 comprises 15 residues. Trimming removed 6 bases from V and 1 base from J, with 15 bases in between. The CDR3 sequence is CASSFPGVRNTEAFF. The CDR3 DNA follows: TGTGCCAGCAGCTTCCCCGGGGTGAGGAACACTGAAGCTTTCTTT.

In its sample, this clonotype was seen many times. This sequence joins TRBV27 and TRBJ1-2; no firm D call. The CDR3 length is 15 residues. Trimming removed 1 base at V and 7 bases at J, with 16 bases between. Germline loops: CDR1 MNHEY, CDR2 SMNVEV (reference sequence). The CDR3 region is CASSLLFAGRGGYTF. Here the CDR3 DNA reads TGTGCCAGCAGTTTATTATTTGCGGGAAGAGGTGGCTACACCTTC.

This clonotype was detected ten times or more. V is TRBV30 and J is TRBJ2-5; 8 positions match TRBD2. Germline CDR1 GTSNPN, CDR2 SVGIG (reference sequence). The V segment lost 2 bases and the J segment 5 bases; nucleotides outside the gene matches: 10. This CDR3 contains 15 residues. Here the CDR3 DNA reads TGTGCCTGGAGTACCCCAACGGGGGGGTTGGAGACCCAGTACTTC. It yields the protein CAWSTPTGGLETQYF. Combining the CDR3 with reference TRBV30 and TRBJ2-5 gives the whole variable domain SQTIHQWPATLVQPVGSPLSLECTVEGTSNPNLYWYRQAAGRGLQLLFYSVGIGQISSEVPQNLSASRPQDRQFILSSKKLLLSDSGFYLCAWSTPTGGLETQYFGPGTRLLVL.

This clonotype has at least ten counts. The J gene is TRBJ1-6, the V gene TRBV7-9; D may be TRBD1 (5 bases). Trimming cost V 6 bases and J 1 base, with 13 bases left between them. Germline V lookup: CDR1 SEHNR, CDR2 FQNEAQ (reference sequence). This CDR3 spans 16 amino acids. The CDR3 sequence: CASSRTGGSYNSPLHF. As DNA, the CDR3 is TGTGCCAGCAGTCGAACGGGGGGTTCCTATAATTCACCCCTCCACTTT.

This clonotype was counted many times. The genes are TRBV6-2 or TRBV6-3 and TRBJ1-2, with D unclear. Germline CDR1 reads MNHEY; CDR2 reads SVGEGT. Trimming pared 0 bases from V and 0 bases from J, leaving 8 bases between. The CDR3 is 15 amino acids. The CDR3, as DNA: TGTGCCAGCAGTTACTCGTGGGGAACTAACTATGGCTACACCTTC. This sequence encodes CASSYSWGTNYGYTF.

The gene calls are TRBV3-1 and TRBJ2-5, with a tentative D call TRBD2 (5 bases). Germline-derived CDR1 and CDR2 are LGHDT and YNNKEL (reference sequence). The CDR3 runs to 17 residues. V was clipped by 0 bases and J by 1 base, with 15 bases between them. CDR3 in DNA: TGTGCCAGCAGCCAAGAGGCCCCTGGCGGGCCCCAAGAGACCCAGTACTTC. It specifies CASSQEAPGGPQETQYF.

There are many counts of this clonotype. The V gene is TRBV7-2, the J gene TRBJ1-6; 9 nucleotides line up with TRBD1. CDR3 length: 15 amino acids. V dropped 3 bases and J dropped 5; count of bases not matched to a gene: 2. Looked up from germline, CDR1 is SGHTA and CDR2 is FQGNSA. In nucleotides, the CDR3 is TGTGCCAGCAGCTTGCGGACAGGGGATAATTCACCCCTCCACTTT. This sequence encodes CASSLRTGDNSPLHF.